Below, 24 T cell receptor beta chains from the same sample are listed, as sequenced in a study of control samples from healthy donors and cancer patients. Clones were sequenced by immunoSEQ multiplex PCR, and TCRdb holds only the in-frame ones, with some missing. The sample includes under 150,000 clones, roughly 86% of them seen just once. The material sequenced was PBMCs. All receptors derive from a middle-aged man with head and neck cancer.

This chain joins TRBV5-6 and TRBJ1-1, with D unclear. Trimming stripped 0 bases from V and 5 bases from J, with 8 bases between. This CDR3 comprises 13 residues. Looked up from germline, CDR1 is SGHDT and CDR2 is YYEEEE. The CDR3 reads CASSLASGTEAFF. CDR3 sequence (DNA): TGTGCCAGCAGCTTGGCCAGTGGAACTGAAGCTTTCTTT.

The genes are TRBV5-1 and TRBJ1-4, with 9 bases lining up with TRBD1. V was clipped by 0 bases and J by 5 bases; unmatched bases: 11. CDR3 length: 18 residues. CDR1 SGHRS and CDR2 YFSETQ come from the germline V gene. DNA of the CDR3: TGCGCCAGCAGCTTGGCTCCGGGACAGGGATCTTCCAATGAAAAACTGTTTTTT. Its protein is CASSLAPGQGSSNEKLFF.

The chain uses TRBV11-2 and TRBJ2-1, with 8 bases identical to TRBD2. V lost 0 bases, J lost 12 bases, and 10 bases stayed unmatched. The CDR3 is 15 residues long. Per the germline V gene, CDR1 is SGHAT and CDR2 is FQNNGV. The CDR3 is CASSLDQAGGGWQFF. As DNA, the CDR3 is TGTGCCAGCAGCTTAGATCAGGCCGGGGGGGGTTGGCAGTTCTTC.

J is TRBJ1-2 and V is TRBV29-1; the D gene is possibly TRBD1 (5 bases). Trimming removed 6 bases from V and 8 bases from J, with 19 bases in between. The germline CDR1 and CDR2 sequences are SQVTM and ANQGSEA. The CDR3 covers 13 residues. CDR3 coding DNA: TGCAGCGTGGCTTTCAGGGCGGGAGCCGGCTACACCTTC. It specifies CSVAFRAGAGYTF. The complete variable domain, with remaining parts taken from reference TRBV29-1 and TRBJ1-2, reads SAVISQKPSRDICQRGTSLTIQCQVDSQVTMMFWYRQQPGQSLTLIATANQGSEATYESGFVIDKFPISRPNLTFSTLTVSNMSPEDSSIYLCSVAFRAGAGYTFGSGTRLTVV.

The CDR3 loop reads CASSLETGSHGYTF. The CDR3 DNA sequence: TGCGCCAGCAGCTTGGAAACAGGGTCCCATGGCTACACCTTC. The chain couples TRBV5-1 to TRBJ1-2; the D gene is possibly TRBD1 (6 bases). Deletions cut 0 bases from V and 6 bases from J, with 12 bases between. Germline-derived CDR1 and CDR2 are SGHRS and YFSETQ. The CDR3 is made up of 14 amino acids.

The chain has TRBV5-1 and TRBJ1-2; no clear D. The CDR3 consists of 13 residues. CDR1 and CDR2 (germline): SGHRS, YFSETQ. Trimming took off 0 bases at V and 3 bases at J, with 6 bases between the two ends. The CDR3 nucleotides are TGCGCCAGCAGCTTGGCCTTGGACTATGGCTACACCTTC. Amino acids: CASSLALDYGYTF. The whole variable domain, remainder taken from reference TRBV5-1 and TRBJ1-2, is KAGVTQTPRYLIKTRGQQVTLSCSPISGHRSVSWYQQTPGQGLQFLFEYFSETQRNKGNFPGRFSGRQFSNSRSEMNVSTLELGDSALYLCASSLALDYGYTFGSGTRLTVV.

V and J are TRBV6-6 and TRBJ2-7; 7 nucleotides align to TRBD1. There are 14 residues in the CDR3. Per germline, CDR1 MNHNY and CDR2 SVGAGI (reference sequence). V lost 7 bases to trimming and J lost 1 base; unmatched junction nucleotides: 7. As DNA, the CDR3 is TGTGCCAGCACCTCTTCGGACAGGTCCTACGAGCAGTACTTC. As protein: CASTSSDRSYEQYF.

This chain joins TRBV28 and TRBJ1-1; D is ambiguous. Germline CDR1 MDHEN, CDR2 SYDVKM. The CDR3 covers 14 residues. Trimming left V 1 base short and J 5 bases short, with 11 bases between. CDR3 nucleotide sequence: TGTGCCAGCAGTTTATTACAAGGAGGAACTGAAGCTTTCTTT. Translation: CASSLLQGGTEAFF.

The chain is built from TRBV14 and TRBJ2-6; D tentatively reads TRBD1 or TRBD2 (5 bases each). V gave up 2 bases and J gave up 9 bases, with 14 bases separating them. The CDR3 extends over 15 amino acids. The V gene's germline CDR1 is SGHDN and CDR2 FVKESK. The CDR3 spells CASSQLGGIGNVLTF. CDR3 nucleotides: TGTGCCAGCAGCCAACTTGGGGGAATAGGCAACGTCCTGACTTTC.

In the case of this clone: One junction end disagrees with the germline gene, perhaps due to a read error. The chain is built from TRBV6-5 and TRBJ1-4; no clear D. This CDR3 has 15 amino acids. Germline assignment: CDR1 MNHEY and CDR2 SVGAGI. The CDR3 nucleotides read TGTGCCAGCAGTCACTCTACCGCCGGCAATGAAAAACTGTTTTTT. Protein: CASSHSTAGNEKLFF.

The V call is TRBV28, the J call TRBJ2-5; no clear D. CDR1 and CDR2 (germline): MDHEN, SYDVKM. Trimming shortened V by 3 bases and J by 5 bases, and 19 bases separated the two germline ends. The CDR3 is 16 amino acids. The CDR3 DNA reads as TGTGCCAGCAGTTTCAACGTGCTGGTCGGGCAGGAGACCCAGTACTTC. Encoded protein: CASSFNVLVGQETQYF.

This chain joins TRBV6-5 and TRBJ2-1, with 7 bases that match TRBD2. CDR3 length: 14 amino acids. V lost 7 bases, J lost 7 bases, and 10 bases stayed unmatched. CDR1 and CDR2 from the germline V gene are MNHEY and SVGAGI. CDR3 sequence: CASMGGGPINEQFF. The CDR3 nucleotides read TGTGCCAGCATGGGGGGAGGGCCCATTAATGAGCAGTTCTTC.

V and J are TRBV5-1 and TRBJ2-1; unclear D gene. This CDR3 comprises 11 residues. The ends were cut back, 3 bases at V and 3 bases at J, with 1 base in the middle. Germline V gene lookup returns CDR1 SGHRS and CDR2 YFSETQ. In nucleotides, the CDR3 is TGCGCCAGCAGCTACTACAATGAGCAGTTCTTC. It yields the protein CASSYYNEQFF.

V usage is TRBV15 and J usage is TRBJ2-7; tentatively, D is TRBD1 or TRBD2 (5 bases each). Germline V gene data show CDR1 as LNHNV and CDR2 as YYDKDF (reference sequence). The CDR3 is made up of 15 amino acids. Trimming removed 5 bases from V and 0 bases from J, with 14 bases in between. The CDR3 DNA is TGTGCCACCAGCGACCGGGACCTGAGCTCCTACGAGCAGTACTTC. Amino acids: CATSDRDLSSYEQYF.

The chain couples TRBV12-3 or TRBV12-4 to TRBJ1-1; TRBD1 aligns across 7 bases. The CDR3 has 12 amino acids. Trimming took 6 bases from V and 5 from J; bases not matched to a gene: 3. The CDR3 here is CASSWDRTEAFF. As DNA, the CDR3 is TGTGCCAGCAGCTGGGACAGAACTGAAGCTTTCTTT.

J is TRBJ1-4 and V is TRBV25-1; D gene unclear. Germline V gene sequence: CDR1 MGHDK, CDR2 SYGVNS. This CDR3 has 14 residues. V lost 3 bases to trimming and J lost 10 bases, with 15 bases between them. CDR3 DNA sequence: TGTGCCAGCAGTGACCCGGCCTGGGAGGGAAAACTGTTTTTT. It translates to CASSDPAWEGKLFF.

The CDR3 loop reads CASWGYGSPLHF. The CDR3 DNA reads TGTGCCAGCTGGGGGTACGGTTCACCCCTCCACTTT. The J gene is TRBJ1-6, the V gene TRBV5-8, with D tentatively TRBD1 (5 bases). V lost 7 bases to trimming and J lost 9 bases, with 11 bases between them. CDR1 is SGHTS, CDR2 YDEGEE, per germline. The CDR3 has 12 residues.

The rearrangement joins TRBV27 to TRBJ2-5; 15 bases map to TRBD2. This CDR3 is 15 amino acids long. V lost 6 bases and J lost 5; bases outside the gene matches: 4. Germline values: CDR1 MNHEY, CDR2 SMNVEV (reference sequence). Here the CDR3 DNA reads TGTGCCAGCAGCTCCGGGACTAGCGGGAGGGAGACCCAGTACTTC. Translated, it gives CASSSGTSGRETQYF.

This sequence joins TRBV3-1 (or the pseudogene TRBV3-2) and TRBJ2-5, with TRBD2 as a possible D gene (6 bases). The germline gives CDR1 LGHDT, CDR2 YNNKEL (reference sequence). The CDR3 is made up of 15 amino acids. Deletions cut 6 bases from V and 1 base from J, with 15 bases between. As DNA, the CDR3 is TGTGCCAGCAGACTGGGGGAGGCGCCCCAAGAGACCCAGTACTTC. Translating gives CASRLGEAPQETQYF.

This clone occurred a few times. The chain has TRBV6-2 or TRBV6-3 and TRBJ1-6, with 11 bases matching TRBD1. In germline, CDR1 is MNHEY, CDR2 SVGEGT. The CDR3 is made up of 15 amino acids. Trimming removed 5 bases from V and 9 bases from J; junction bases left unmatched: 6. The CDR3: CASSIGTGGSSPLHF. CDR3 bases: TGTGCCAGCAGTATCGGGACAGGGGGTTCTTCACCCCTCCACTTT.

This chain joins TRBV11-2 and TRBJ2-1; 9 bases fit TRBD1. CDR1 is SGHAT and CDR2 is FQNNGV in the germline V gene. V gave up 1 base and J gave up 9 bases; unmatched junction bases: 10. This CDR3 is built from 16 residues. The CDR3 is CASSLVWGQGSAEQFF. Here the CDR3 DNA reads TGTGCCAGCAGCTTAGTTTGGGGACAGGGTTCAGCTGAGCAGTTCTTC.

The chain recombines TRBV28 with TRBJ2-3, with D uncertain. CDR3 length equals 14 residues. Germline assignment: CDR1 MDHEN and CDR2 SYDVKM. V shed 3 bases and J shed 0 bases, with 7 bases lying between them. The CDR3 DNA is TGTGCCAGCAGTTTCGGTGGGAGCACAGATACGCAGTATTTT. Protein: CASSFGGSTDTQYF.

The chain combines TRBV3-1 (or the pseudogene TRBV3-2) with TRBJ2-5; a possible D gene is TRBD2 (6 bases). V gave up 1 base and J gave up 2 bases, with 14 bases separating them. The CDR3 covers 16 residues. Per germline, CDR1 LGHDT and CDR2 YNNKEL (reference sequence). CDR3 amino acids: CASSQGGATLQETQYF. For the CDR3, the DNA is TGTGCCAGCAGCCAAGGCGGGGCTACACTACAAGAGACCCAGTACTTC.

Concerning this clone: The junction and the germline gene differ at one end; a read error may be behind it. The chain's CDR3 is CASSPRLARDTKYF. The CDR3 region has the DNA TGTGCCAGCAGTCCGCGACTAGCGAGGGATACGAAGTATTTT. The J gene is TRBJ2-3, the V gene TRBV27, with 8 bases matching TRBD2. CDR1 MNHEY and CDR2 SMNVEV come from the germline V gene (reference sequence). This CDR3 region has 14 residues.